The subject of this entry is one TCR beta chain. This clone was detected a few times. Its antigen has not been determined. No much larger clone is present one base from it, and per-base qualities are unavailable. Other DNA sequences in the sample encode the same CDR3. The donors were healthy, HIV-negative adults with no recently reported acute infections or vaccinations. All donors were Caucasian adults living in Nashville, Tennessee, USA. CD4+ T cells were enriched by magnetic negative selection, after which naive cells were positively selected on CD45RA and the negative fraction was taken as the memory subset. After blood collection by leukapheresis, PBMCs were isolated using Ficoll-Histopaque density gradient centrifugation and then cryopreserved in the vapor phase of liquid nitrogen. Analytical flow cytometry was used to check the purity and quantity of each magnetically sorted T cell population. From each sorted fraction, genomic DNA was isolated and quantified by UV absorbance on a Nanodrop 2000c.

The sample comes from a study of shared clonotypes between healthy human individuals (dated by TCRdb to 2018 to 2020). Looking at the study overall: The cohort comprised a couple of women and a few men aged 18 to 49 years. Per donor, leukapheresis produced somewhere between about 0.94 and 10 billion PBMCs. The study deeply sequenced blood TCR repertoires of five healthy adults to estimate repertoire size and the extent of clonotype sharing between individuals. For each donor, CD4 naive and CD4 memory were each given three plates, CD8 naive was given two plates, and CD8 memory was given one plate. Libraries were prepared and TCR repertoires were sequenced by different laboratories using diverse techniques, in order to increase sequencing depth and limit assay-specific biases. The investigation overall reported the following: Naive subsets generally had larger estimated clonotype richness than memory subsets did. Only blood was sampled, and tissue TCR repertoires likely differ from those in blood. Sharing across a few donors was observed for 5% to 6.5% of naive CD4, under 4% of naive CD8, 2% to 2.5% of memory CD4, and less than 0.45% of memory CD8 clonotypes. Rarefaction of sorted-subset datasets indicated incomplete sequencing despite the large sequencing depth. Pairwise subsampling led to the expectation that sequencing depth would affect the degree of clonotype sharing among donors. The small number of donors limited the genetic and exposure-history diversity represented. Clonotypes shared by all four sorted-subset donors showed higher generation probabilities than non-shared clonotypes.

Using the deep immunoSEQ assay, multiplex PCR amplified TCR CDR3 regions from genomic DNA. Extracted genomic DNA from each cell subset was spread evenly across all wells of several immunoSEQ 96-well plates, with each plate serving as a replicate. Each replicate PCR for sorted subsets received approximately 220 ng genomic DNA, equal to tens of thousands of T cell genomes. Purified libraries were measured with a Qubit 3.0 fluorometer, size-checked on a Bioanalyzer 2100, and measured again with the KAPA Library Quantification kit. A separate single-read 150-cycle Illumina NextSeq 550 flow cell was used to sequence each immunoSEQ 96-well plate. As for how the authors treated the data: Because only junctional sequences without quality scores were contained in the immunoSEQ output, filtering matching that applied to full-length reads could not be performed. Sequences were annotated with PyIR, a Python wrapper for IgBLAST v1.9, using IMGT germline references to assign V/J genes and CDR3. Reads were filtered out if the reads had weak V/J assignments (E-value above 1e-6), no CDR3, stop codons, out-of-frame junctions, or ambiguous translated residues. A V3J clonotype was defined by an identical inferred V gene, J gene, and CDR3 amino acid sequence. Percentage overlap between repertoires was computed as shared unique clonotypes divided by the size of the smaller repertoire. RTK rarefaction, the Chao1 estimator, and Recon v2.1 estimates of unobserved clonotypes were used to assess repertoire richness. OLGA was used to compute generation probabilities for all TCRbeta clonotypes that the gDNA method yielded from a handful of donors. Sourced from immuneACCESS, this table was stored by TCRdb with only in-frame sequences that have V and J called. A share of the clones is absent; for the studies checked, an unresolved V gene accounts for under half, and the remainder has no known explanation. V and J calls plus clone size are reproduced from that table; the DNA served to infer D and trimming. This sample is represented by around 700,000 clones; approximately 73% of them were singletons. Around 2% of the sample belongs to the ten largest clones.

Looking up the germline V gene yields CDR1 SGHRS and CDR2 YFSETQ. Reading from cysteine to phenylalanine, the CDR3 counts 14 amino acids. Only the CDR3 DNA is retained, 42 bases long and in frame from the first base. Cut back by 2 bases and 1 base, the V and J ends lie 6 bases apart. The sequence came from a young woman in good health. Input material: memory CD4+ T cells sorted from blood. The sample's cell subset or site label, in plain terms: CD45RA-negative fraction. This receptor chain uses TRBV5-1 and TRBJ2-2, with TRBD1 tentatively as D gene (5 bases match). The nucleotide sequence is TGCGCCAGCAGCTTAACAGGGAACACCGGGGAGCTGTTTTTT. Its protein is CASSLTGNTGELFF.